The source of this T cell receptor (beta chain) is a study of T cell changes during pregnancy in multiple sclerosis. CDR1 and CDR2 (germline): LGHNA, YSLEER. The CDR3 is 17 residues long. With 0 bases removed from V and 0 bases from J, the gap between germline ends came to 9 bases. TCRdb's copy holds only in-frame clones and misses some; the assay was immunoSEQ multiplex PCR. The sample records some 38,000 clones, approximately 90% being singletons. This clone was observed a handful of times. The TCR sequence derives from a female donor with multiple sclerosis, enrolled in a pregnancy study. The chain couples TRBV4-3 to TRBJ2-6, with unresolved D. Specimen: CD8+ T cells from peripheral blood mononuclear cells, collected in the third trimester of pregnancy. The CDR3 coding sequence is TGCGCCAGCAGCCAAGACGGCACTACCTCTGGGGCCAACGTCCTGACTTTC. Translated: CASSQDGTTSGANVLTF.